Listed here is a single T cell receptor (beta chain). The sample comes from a study of blood T cell repertoires in COVID-19. Study details: Samples of COVID-19 (acute and convalescent) were obtained from the United States, Italy and Spain. PBMCs, B-cell-depleted T cells, or T cells were the source of the cDNA or gDNA that made up the material.

V was clipped by 4 bases and J by 9 bases; unmatched bases: 4. CDR1 KGHDR and CDR2 SFDVKD come from the germline V gene. The CDR3 runs 13 residues. This table comes from immunoSEQ multiplex PCR, and its TCRdb copy is limited to in-frame clones, with some not included. The table has about 250,000 clones, 75% to 85% seen once. This TCR was recovered from a human donor in a cohort sampled during active COVID-19. The chain employs TRBV24-1 and TRBJ2-1, with 8 bases fitting TRBD2. The material sequenced was peripheral blood. CDR3 nucleotide sequence: TGTGCCACCAGTGACCGAAGCGGGAGTGAGCAGTTCTTC. Translation: CATSDRSGSEQFF.